This is a list of T cell receptor beta chains from one sample in a study of Graves' ophthalmopathy and Graves' hyperthyroidism. Each CDR3 protein is one row after TCRdb ran MiXCR on the multiplex PCR reads. The sample yields 600,000 to 700,000 distinct CDR3 sequences, 35% to 45% seen once. Sequencing was performed on peripheral blood. Receptor source: an adult man with Graves' ophthalmopathy. Both conserved end residues are part of each CDR3. A D gene is named only where the DNA matches it firmly. The size entry is marked missing in some rows and otherwise reads once, few, many or a size class.

TRBV24-1	TRBD1	-	TRBJ2-3	CATRATGDGDTQYF	TGTGCCACCAGAGCCACAGGGGATGGCGATACGCAGTATTTT
TRBV7-2	-	-	TRBJ2-7	CASSLWGGSSYEQCF	TGTGCCAGCAGCTTGTGGGGTGGGAGCTCCTACGAGCAGTGCTTC
TRBV5-1	TRBD1	-	TRBJ2-7	CASSLLDRSYEQYF	TGCGCCAGCAGCTTGTTGGACAGGTCCTACGAGCAGTACTTC
TRBV10-2	TRBD2	many	TRBJ2-2	CASTGIAGVTGELFF	TGCGCCAGCACGGGAATAGCGGGGGTCACCGGGGAGCTGTTTTTT
TRBV19	-	-	TRBJ2-5	CASSMRGAWQETQYF	TGCGCCAGTAGTATGCGGGGCGCATGGCAAGAGACCCAGTACTTC
TRBV7-3	-	-	TRBJ1-1	CASSVDRVNTEAFF	TGTGCCAGCAGCGTGGACAGAGTGAACACTGAAGCTTTCTTT
TRBV5-1	TRBD1	many	TRBJ1-1	CASSAGQGIAFF	TGCGCCAGCAGCGCGGGACAGGGGATAGCTTTCTTT
TRBV7-8	TRBD2	many	TRBJ2-2	CASSLSVGLAERTGELFF	TGTGCCAGCAGCTTATCGGTGGGACTAGCGGAACGCACCGGGGAGCTGTTTTTT
TRBV2	-	-	TRBJ1-5	CASSSSTDHSNQPQHF	TGTGCCAGCAGCAGTTCGACAGACCATAGCAATCAGCCCCAGCATTTT
TRBV11-2	-	many	TRBJ2-5	CASSLYWEETQYF	TGTGCCAGCAGCTTATACTGGGAAGAGACCCAGTACTTC
TRBV6-6	TRBD1	many	TRBJ1-6	CASSPGTGIYNSPLHF	TGTGCCAGCAGTCCCGGGACAGGAATCTATAATTCACCCCTCCACTTT
TRBV12-3/TRBV12-4	TRBD2	-	TRBJ2-1	CASSILAGGRVWRDEQFF	TGTGCCAGCAGCATACTAGCGGGAGGGCGGGTTTGGAGAGATGAGCAGTTCTTC
TRBV25-1	-	-	TRBJ1-1	CASQVGGGAEAFF	TGTGCCAGCCAAGTTGGGGGTGGGGCTGAAGCTTTCTTT
TRBV2	TRBD2	-	TRBJ2-1	CARTSGRYNEQFF	TGTGCCAGAACTAGCGGGAGGTACAATGAGCAGTTCTTC